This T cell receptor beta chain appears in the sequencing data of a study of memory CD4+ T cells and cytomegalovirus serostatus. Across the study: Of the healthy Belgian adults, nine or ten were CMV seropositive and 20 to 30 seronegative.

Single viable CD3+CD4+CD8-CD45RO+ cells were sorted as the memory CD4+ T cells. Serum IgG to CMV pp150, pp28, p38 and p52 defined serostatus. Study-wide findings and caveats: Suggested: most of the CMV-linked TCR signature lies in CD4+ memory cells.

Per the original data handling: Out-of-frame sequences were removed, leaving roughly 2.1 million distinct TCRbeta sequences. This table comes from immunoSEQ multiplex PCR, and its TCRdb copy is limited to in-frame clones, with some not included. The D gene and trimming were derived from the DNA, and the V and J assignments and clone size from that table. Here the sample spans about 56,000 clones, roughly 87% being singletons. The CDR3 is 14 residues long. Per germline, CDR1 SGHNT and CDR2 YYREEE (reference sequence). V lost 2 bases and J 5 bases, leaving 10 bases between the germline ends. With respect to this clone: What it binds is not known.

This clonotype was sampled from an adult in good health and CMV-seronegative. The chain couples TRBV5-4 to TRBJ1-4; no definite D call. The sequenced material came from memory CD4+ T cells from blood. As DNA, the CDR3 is TGTGCCAGCAGCTTAGGACTGCAGAATGAAAAACTGTTTTTT. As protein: CASSLGLQNEKLFF.